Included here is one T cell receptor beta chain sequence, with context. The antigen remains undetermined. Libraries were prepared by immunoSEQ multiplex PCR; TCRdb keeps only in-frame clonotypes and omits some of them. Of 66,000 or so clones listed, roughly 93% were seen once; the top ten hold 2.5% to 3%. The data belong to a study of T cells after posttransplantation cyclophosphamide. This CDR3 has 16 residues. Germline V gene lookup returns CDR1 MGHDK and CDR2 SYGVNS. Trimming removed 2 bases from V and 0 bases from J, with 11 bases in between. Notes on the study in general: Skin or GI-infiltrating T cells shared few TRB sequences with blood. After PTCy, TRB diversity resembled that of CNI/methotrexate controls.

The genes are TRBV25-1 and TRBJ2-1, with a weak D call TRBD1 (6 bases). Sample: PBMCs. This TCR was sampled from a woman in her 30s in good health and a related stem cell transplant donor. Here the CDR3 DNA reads TGTGCCAGCAGTGAAGTCGACAGGAGCTCCTACAATGAGCAGTTCTTC. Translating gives CASSEVDRSSYNEQFF.